The next 4 T cell receptor beta chains were all read from a single sample in a study of T cell clonality in common variable immunodeficiency. Regarding the study as a whole: In common variable immunodeficiency, TCR beta chains reportedly carried fewer deletions and N-nucleotide insertions.

Sequenced by immunoSEQ multiplex PCR; TCRdb stores in-frame clones only, minus some. The specimen has 10,000 to 12,000 clones, none found just once. These TCRs are of unknown antigen specificity. Specimen: peripheral blood mononuclear cells. The receptors stem from a human donor with common variable immunodeficiency.

This clone was found a few times. The read gets to within 3 residues of the CDR3 end, and the germline J gene fills in the rest. This chain uses TRBV7-2 with TRBJ1-5; 7 bases match TRBD1. Looked up from germline, CDR1 is SGHTA and CDR2 is FQGNSA. The CDR3 extends over 15 amino acids. J lost 7 bases, V lost 4 bases, and 10 bases had no gene match. This CDR3 is CASSSRGGTEQPQHF. CDR3 bases read: TGTGCCAGCAGCTCCCGAGGGGGGACAGAGCAGCCC.

This clone has only a few counts. The CDR3 sequence: CASVASRPQETQYF. The CDR3 DNA, read in part, is TGCGCCAGCGTAGCTTCTCGGCCCCAAGAGACC. The rearrangement uses TRBV23-1 and TRBJ2-5, with unresolved D. The read finishes 3 residues shy of the CDR3 end, and the germline J gene is used to complete it. TRBV23-1 has ORF status, its function being uncertain. V was trimmed by 8 bases and J by 1 base, leaving 14 bases between them. The CDR3 totals 14 residues.

This clone turned up a few times. The sequence runs out 3 residues before the end of the CDR3; the remainder is reconstructed from the germline J gene. The chain employs TRBV19 and TRBJ1-5; 10 positions agree with TRBD1. CDR3 length: 16 amino acids. V was clipped by 9 bases and J by 3 bases; unmatched bases: 11. From germline, CDR1 is LNHDA and CDR2 SQIVND (reference sequence). CDR3 sequence: CASRRLGQGINQPQHF. CDR3 bases read: TGTGCCAGCCGCAGGTTGGGACAGGGGATCAATCAGCCC.

This clone was observed a few times. The read falls 3 residues short of the CDR3 end, and the missing part is taken from the germline J gene. The chain combines TRBV19 with TRBJ2-1, with D perhaps matching TRBD2 (5 bases). The germline V gene encodes CDR1 LNHDA and CDR2 SQIVND (reference sequence). The V and J ends lost 3 bases and 7 bases respectively, with 7 bases between them. The CDR3 has 12 residues. The CDR3 protein is CASSIRGNEQFF. CDR3 bases read: TGTGCCAGTAGTATTCGCGGGAATGAG.